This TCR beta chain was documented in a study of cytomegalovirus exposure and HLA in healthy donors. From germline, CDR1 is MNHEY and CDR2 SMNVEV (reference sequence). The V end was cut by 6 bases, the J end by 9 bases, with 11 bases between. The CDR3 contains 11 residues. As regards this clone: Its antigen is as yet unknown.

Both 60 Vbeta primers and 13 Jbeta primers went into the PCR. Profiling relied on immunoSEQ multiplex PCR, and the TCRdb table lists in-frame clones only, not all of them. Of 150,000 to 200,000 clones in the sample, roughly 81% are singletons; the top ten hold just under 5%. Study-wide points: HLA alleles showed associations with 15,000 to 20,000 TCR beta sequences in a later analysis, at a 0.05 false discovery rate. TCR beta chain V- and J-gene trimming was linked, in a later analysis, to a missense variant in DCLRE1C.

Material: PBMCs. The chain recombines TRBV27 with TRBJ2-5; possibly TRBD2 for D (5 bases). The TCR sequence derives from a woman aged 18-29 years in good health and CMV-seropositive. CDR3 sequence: CASSDAGSQYF. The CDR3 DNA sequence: TGTGCCAGCAGCGATGCGGGTTCCCAGTACTTC.